The 4 T cell receptor beta chains below were found in one sample sequenced in a study of blood T cell repertoires in COVID-19. Sequenced by immunoSEQ multiplex PCR; TCRdb stores in-frame clones only, minus some. The sample includes hundreds of thousands of clones, nearly 90% of them seen just once. The specimen sequenced was peripheral blood. The receptors were gathered from a man younger than 35 with active or convalescent COVID-19.

V usage is TRBV5-1 and J usage is TRBJ1-1, with 8 bases that match TRBD1. V dropped 4 bases and J dropped 1; count of bases not matched to a gene: 9. CDR1 and CDR2 (germline): SGHRS, YFSETQ. This CDR3 contains 16 residues. The CDR3 DNA reads as TGCGCCAGCAGCCCGGGGACAGGCATAGGGAACACTGAAGCTTTCTTT. Protein sequence: CASSPGTGIGNTEAFF.

The chain employs TRBV5-4 and TRBJ2-7, with a tentative D call TRBD2 (6 bases). CDR1 and CDR2 (germline): SGHNT, YYREEE (reference sequence). The CDR3 consists of 18 residues. V was pared by 1 base and J by 5 bases, with 25 bases between. The CDR3 nucleotides are TGTGCCAGCAGCTTGATAGACGCGGCGGGGCCGTCACGAGACGAGCAGTACTTC. Residues: CASSLIDAAGPSRDEQYF.

The chain combines TRBV7-8 with TRBJ1-4; 7 bases are shared with TRBD1. V lost 5 bases to trimming and J lost 5 bases; unmatched junction nucleotides: 17. This CDR3 has 18 amino acids. CDR1 and CDR2 from the germline V gene are SGHVS and FQNEAQ. The CDR3 sequence: CASSTGRAKDRRNEKLFF. The CDR3 bases are TGTGCCAGCAGCACTGGGCGGGCAAAGGACAGGAGAAATGAAAAACTGTTTTTT.

The rearrangement uses TRBV27 and TRBJ2-2; the D gene is possibly TRBD1 (6 bases). The V end lost 5 bases, the J end lost 0 bases, and 13 bases lay between the germline ends. In germline, CDR1 is MNHEY, CDR2 SMNVEV (reference sequence). The CDR3 consists of 16 residues. The CDR3 spells CASSPGDTANTGELFF. Here the CDR3 DNA reads TGTGCCAGCAGTCCAGGGGACACCGCGAACACCGGGGAGCTGTTTTTT.